The clone carrying this TCR beta chain was seen only a few times. The data were taken from a study of blood T cells in healthy people across ages. Germline V CDR1 and CDR2: SGHRS, YFSETQ. The CDR3 runs to 13 residues. Trimming removed 0 bases at V and 9 bases at J, with 10 bases between. A second roughly 6 to 12 cycle PCR used barcoded and J-beta primers. One entry per CDR3 protein, called by TCRdb with MiXCR from the 5' RACE reads. The profile shows about 500,000 distinct CDR3 sequences, approximately 25% of them singletons. The data also belong to a second study, concerning T cells of mothers and their children.

The rearrangement links TRBV5-1 to TRBJ2-1; weak D call: TRBD2 (6 bases). The sequenced sample was blood. The source of this sequence is a boy younger than 18 in good health. This CDR3 reads CASSLASGVEQFF. The DNA for the CDR3 is TGCGCCAGCAGCTTGGCCTCGGGAGTTGAGCAGTTCTTC. The full variable domain, rest sourced from reference TRBV5-1 and TRBJ2-1, is KAGVTQTPRYLIKTRGQQVTLSCSPISGHRSVSWYQQTPGQGLQFLFEYFSETQRNKGNFPGRFSGRQFSNSRSEMNVSTLELGDSALYLCASSLASGVEQFFGPGTRLTVL.